This TCR beta chain comes out of a study of T cells after yellow fever vaccination. Ten or more counts support this clonotype. The ends were cut back, 4 bases at V and 3 bases at J, with 9 bases in the middle. CDR3 length equals 14 residues. TCRdb passed the 5' RACE reads through MiXCR, listing each CDR3 protein once. The sample comprises roughly 30,000 distinct CDR3 sequences, 10% to 13% of which are singletons, and around 12% rests with the top ten. The sequences come from PBMCs, either bulk or a sorted T-cell subset (CD4+, CD8+, memory, or dextramer-sorted; not recorded which), collected more than 13 days after the first yellow fever vaccination. This sequence joins TRBV12-3 or TRBV12-4 and TRBJ2-2, with D tentatively TRBD2 (6 bases). This sequence was found in a man between 18 and 29 years old who received the YFV17D yellow fever vaccine. In DNA, the CDR3 is TGTGCCAGCAGTTCCCGACTAGACACCGGGGAGCTGTTTTTT. Translating it yields CASSSRLDTGELFF.